This TCR beta chain was recorded in a study of blood T cell repertoires in COVID-19. Turning to the study itself: The origin of the acute and convalescent COVID-19 samples was the United States, Italy and Spain. T cells, B-cell-depleted T cells, or PBMCs provided the cDNA or gDNA that served as material.

Sequencing used immunoSEQ multiplex PCR; TCRdb keeps in-frame clones, though not all of them. The repertoire has about 140,000 clones, 60% to 85% of them found once; the top ten carry roughly 4.7%. Germline assignment: CDR1 WSHSY and CDR2 SAAADI. J was trimmed by 2 bases and V by 4 bases; bases with no gene match: 9. CDR3 size: 17 residues. The gene calls are TRBV10-2 and TRBJ2-1, with 9 bases aligning to TRBD1. The source material was peripheral blood. The TCR sequence derives from a woman at least 80 years old with active or convalescent COVID-19. In DNA form, the CDR3 reads TGCGCCAGCAGTGGGAACAGGGGGCCAAACACCTACAATGAGCAGTTCTTC. This translates into CASSGNRGPNTYNEQFF.